Below, 21 T cell receptor beta chains from the same sample are listed, as sequenced in a study of T-cell memory formation after mild COVID-19. One entry per CDR3 protein, called by TCRdb with MiXCR from the 5' RACE reads. The sample holds some 440,000 distinct CDR3 sequences, approximately 25% seen once. Sequenced sample: PBMCs or a T cell subset sorted from them (not recorded which). These receptors were collected from an adult woman who had mild COVID-19 (a few samples of this study predate the infection). Cell type and time point are not known.

The chain uses TRBV12-3 or TRBV12-4 and TRBJ2-1; possibly TRBD2 for D (6 bases). The CDR3 totals 16 residues. Trimming removed 3 bases at V and 4 bases at J, with 16 bases between. The CDR3 here is CASSFLGGRGYNEQFF. In DNA form, the CDR3 reads TGTGCCAGCAGTTTCCTCGGAGGGCGAGGGTACAATGAGCAGTTCTTC.

This clonotype has a handful of counts. The J gene is TRBJ2-1, the V gene TRBV6-1, with 8 bases fitting TRBD2. The CDR3 loop spans 14 amino acids. Per germline, CDR1 MNHNS and CDR2 SASEGT. Unmatched junction bases numbered 10, after V lost 8 bases and J lost 7 bases. CDR3 region: CASGAGRASNEQFF. CDR3 nucleotides: TGTGCCAGCGGGGCCGGGAGGGCCTCGAATGAGCAGTTCTTC.

This clonotype appeared a few times. V usage is TRBV24-1 and J usage is TRBJ1-1; D is undetermined. This CDR3 spans 14 amino acids. V lost 6 bases, J lost 2 bases, and 12 bases lay in between. CDR1 KGHDR and CDR2 SFDVKD come from the germline V gene. CDR3 loop: CATSNGVGNTEAFF. For the CDR3, the DNA is TGTGCCACCAGTAATGGGGTGGGAAACACTGAAGCTTTCTTT.

The V and J genes are TRBV6-5 and TRBJ1-6; D not resolved. In germline, CDR1 is MNHEY, CDR2 SVGAGI. V lost 7 bases, J lost 7 bases, and 11 bases lay in between. The CDR3 consists of 13 residues. The CDR3 DNA reads TGTGCCAGCACTCGGACGGAAAATTCACCCCTCCACTTT. Translated, it gives CASTRTENSPLHF.

This clonotype turned up a few times. This chain links TRBV7-2 with TRBJ1-1, with 7 bases identical to TRBD1. The V gene end was trimmed by 6 bases and the J gene end by 0 bases; junction bases not matched to a gene: 10. Germline-derived CDR1 and CDR2 are SGHTA and FQGNSA. This CDR3 comprises 16 residues. The CDR3 loop is CASSPRTGTVNTEAFF. In nucleotides, the CDR3 is TGTGCCAGCAGTCCCCGTACCGGGACAGTGAACACTGAAGCTTTCTTT.

The chain has TRBV29-1 and TRBJ2-6, with 9 bases matching TRBD1. This CDR3 is 17 amino acids long. The trim removed 4 bases at V and 0 bases at J, leaving 7 bases unmatched. Germline V CDR1 and CDR2: SQVTM, ANQGSEA. For the CDR3, the DNA is TGCAGCGTTGGGCCGGGACAGGGATTCTCTGGGGCCAACGTCCTGACTTTC. This gives the protein CSVGPGQGFSGANVLTF.

J is TRBJ1-1 and V is TRBV7-9; D call uncertain. This CDR3 has 12 amino acids. Per germline, CDR1 SEHNR and CDR2 FQNEAQ (reference sequence). V was shortened by 2 bases and J by 5 bases, with 6 bases between the two germline ends. CDR3 protein: CASSLSKTEAFF. CDR3 bases: TGTGCCAGCAGCTTATCGAAAACTGAAGCTTTCTTT.

This chain joins TRBV4-1 and TRBJ2-7; TRBD1 agrees at 9 bases. The CDR3 runs 15 residues. Germline lookup yields CDR1 MGHRA and CDR2 YSYEKL. V lost 4 bases and J lost 3; bases outside the gene matches: 7. The CDR3: CASSLPGTGNYEQYF. For the CDR3, the DNA is TGCGCCAGCAGCCTACCCGGGACAGGGAACTACGAGCAGTACTTC.

The chain has TRBV18 and TRBJ1-2, with a possible D match to TRBD1 (6 bases). V dropped 3 bases and J dropped 4 bases, with 18 bases sitting between them. The CDR3 has 16 amino acids. Germline CDR1 KGHSH, CDR2 LQKENI. The CDR3: CASSPTTGRGVYGYTF. In nucleotides, the CDR3 is TGTGCCAGCTCACCGACCACAGGGAGAGGGGTCTATGGCTACACCTTC.

V gene TRBV18 combines with J gene TRBJ2-2; D not resolved. V was clipped by 1 base and J by 6 bases, with 9 bases between them. The CDR3 runs to 14 residues. Looked up from germline, CDR1 is KGHSH and CDR2 is LQKENI. The DNA for the CDR3 is TGTGCCAGCTCACCACAGGTATCCGCCGGGGAGCTGTTTTTT. Its protein product is CASSPQVSAGELFF. The whole variable domain, remainder taken from reference TRBV18 and TRBJ2-2, is NAGVMQNPRHLVRRRGQEARLRCSPMKGHSHVYWYRQLPEEGLKFMVYLQKENIIDESGMPKERFSAEFPKEGPSILRIQQVVRGDSAAYFCASSPQVSAGELFFGEGSRLTVL.

This clonotype was counted between two and nine times. The chain links TRBV20-1 to TRBJ2-1; a weak D match, TRBD1 (5 bases). V was trimmed by 3 bases and J by 1 base, leaving 13 bases between them. Germline CDR1 DFQATT, CDR2 SNEGSKA (reference sequence). This CDR3 contains 15 residues. The CDR3 region has the DNA TGCAGTGCTAGGGTCCGGACATTATCCTACAATGAGCAGTTCTTC. Protein: CSARVRTLSYNEQFF.

This clonotype was seen a handful of times. The CDR3 here is CSAAVRASGGLSYEQYF. The CDR3 coding sequence is TGCAGCGCCGCCGTTCGGGCTAGCGGGGGCCTTTCCTACGAGCAGTACTTC. The genes are TRBV29-1 and TRBJ2-7; 10 positions match TRBD2. The germline V gene encodes CDR1 SQVTM and CDR2 ANQGSEA. This CDR3 contains 17 residues. The trim removed 7 bases at V and 1 base at J, leaving 16 bases unmatched.

The sample holds a few counts of this clonotype. This chain joins TRBV5-1 and TRBJ1-1; TRBD1 might be the D (5 bases). CDR3 length: 15 amino acids. Germline V CDR1 and CDR2: SGHRS, YFSETQ. Trimming removed 5 bases from V and 0 bases from J, with 14 bases in between. CDR3 sequence (DNA): TGCGCCAGCAGTATCGTTGGGACGGTGAACACTGAAGCTTTCTTT. This encodes CASSIVGTVNTEAFF.

This clonotype has more than one count but fewer than ten. V gene TRBV12-3 or TRBV12-4 combines with J gene TRBJ2-7; 9 bases match TRBD2. The length of the CDR3 is 14 residues. Losses at the gene ends were 4 bases for V and 4 bases for J; bases not matched to a gene: 5. CDR3 amino acids: CASSSGTSKYEQYF. CDR3 nucleotide sequence: TGTGCCAGCAGTTCCGGGACTAGCAAGTACGAGCAGTACTTC.

This clonotype was observed many times. The chain combines TRBV12-3 or TRBV12-4 with TRBJ2-1; D is possibly TRBD1 (5 bases). Between the trimmed V and J ends, which lost 3 bases and 10 bases, there was a span of 10 bases. The CDR3 extends over 12 amino acids. CDR3 nucleotide sequence: TGTGCCAGCAGTTTTGCAGGGTACGAGCAGTTCTTC. Its protein product is CASSFAGYEQFF.

The V gene is TRBV24-1, the J gene TRBJ2-6; D is ambiguous. The germline V gene encodes CDR1 KGHDR and CDR2 SFDVKD. Trimming took 12 bases from V and 0 from J, leaving 5 bases between them. This CDR3 comprises 12 residues. CDR3 DNA: TGTGCCGCCTCCTCTGGGGCCAACGTCCTGACTTTC. It specifies CAASSGANVLTF.

The chain links TRBV7-9 to TRBJ1-3; D is unresolved. The length of the CDR3 is 14 residues. Looked up from germline, CDR1 is SEHNR and CDR2 is FQNEAQ (reference sequence). V dropped 1 base and J dropped 7 bases, with 11 bases sitting between them. DNA for the CDR3: TGTGCCAGCAGCTTAGTGGAGGCCGGGAACACCATATATTTT. It translates to CASSLVEAGNTIYF.

The rearrangement uses TRBV20-1 and TRBJ2-1; 10 nucleotides match TRBD2. The CDR3 has 15 residues. Germline V gives CDR1 DFQATT, CDR2 SNEGSKA (reference sequence). J lost 5 bases, V lost 3 bases, and 7 bases had no gene match. CDR3 region: CSASRGLAGDNEQFF. CDR3 coding DNA: TGCAGTGCTAGTAGGGGTCTAGCGGGGGACAATGAGCAGTTCTTC.

Written as DNA, the CDR3 is TGTGCCAGTAGGACTCAGGGGGGATCAAATGGCTACACCTTC. This translates into CASRTQGGSNGYTF. The chain links TRBV19 to TRBJ1-2, with TRBD1 matching over 7 bases. V shed 6 bases and J 6 bases; nucleotides not matched to a gene: 10. Germline V gives CDR1 LNHDA, CDR2 SQIVND (reference sequence). The CDR3 runs 14 residues.

In its sample, this clonotype was seen a few times. The V call is TRBV5-1, the J call TRBJ2-7; D is undetermined. V lost 5 bases to trimming and J lost 2 bases, with 11 bases between them. The CDR3 totals 13 residues. In germline, CDR1 is SGHRS, CDR2 YFSETQ. CDR3 sequence (DNA): TGCGCCAGCAGGCAACTCCTTGCCTACGAGCAGTACTTC. Its translation is CASRQLLAYEQYF.

The chain joins TRBV28 to TRBJ2-7; TRBD2 matches at 10 bases. V shed 6 bases and J 3 bases; nucleotides not matched to a gene: 11. The germline gives CDR1 MDHEN, CDR2 SYDVKM. The CDR3 consists of 16 residues. CDR3 protein: CASSPGLAEGSYEQYF. In nucleotides, the CDR3 is TGTGCCAGCAGCCCTGGACTAGCGGAGGGGAGCTACGAGCAGTACTTC.